Each of the 25 T cell receptor beta chains below was sequenced from the same sample in a study of early T cells in non-severe SARS-CoV-2 infection. TCRdb passed the 5' RACE reads through MiXCR, listing each CDR3 protein once. The repertoire holds approximately 110,000 distinct CDR3 sequences, with 15% as singletons. Sequencing input: whole blood. The receptors were sampled from an adult who was a healthcare worker with PCR-confirmed SARS-CoV-2 infection or an uninfected control (not recorded which).

The chain has TRBV27 and TRBJ1-6; tentatively, D is TRBD1 (5 bases). This CDR3 has 14 amino acids. The germline V and J ends were trimmed by 5 bases and 7 bases, with 12 bases remaining between them. Looked up from germline, CDR1 is MNHEY and CDR2 is SMNVEV (reference sequence). CDR3 bases: TGTGCCAGCAGTCCCCTAGAGGGGAATTCACCCCTCCACTTT. Protein product: CASSPLEGNSPLHF.

This clonotype was observed a handful of times. The chain combines TRBV7-9 with TRBJ2-3, with TRBD2 matching over 8 bases. Unmatched junction bases numbered 13, after V lost 5 bases and J lost 6 bases. The CDR3 runs to 16 residues. Looked up from germline, CDR1 is SEHNR and CDR2 is FQNEAQ (reference sequence). The CDR3 spells CASSPRLGGDIDTQYF. CDR3 nucleotide sequence: TGTGCCAGCAGCCCGCGCCTCGGGGGGGATATTGATACGCAGTATTTT.

This chain joins TRBV7-6 and TRBJ2-7; D unclear. Trimming removed 0 bases from V and 7 bases from J, with 10 bases in between. Germline CDR1 and CDR2: SGHVS and FNYEAQ. There are 13 residues in the CDR3. The CDR3, as DNA: TGTGCCAGCAGCTTAGCGGGTCAAAGAGAGCAGTACTTC. Encoded protein: CASSLAGQREQYF.

This clonotype came up many times. The chain employs TRBV7-9 and TRBJ2-7; 8 nucleotides align to TRBD1. Germline V lookup: CDR1 SEHNR, CDR2 FQNEAQ (reference sequence). V gave up 5 bases and J gave up 3 bases; unmatched junction bases: 9. This CDR3 is built from 15 residues. The chain's CDR3 is CASSTRQGNSYEQYF. Written as DNA, the CDR3 is TGTGCCAGCAGCACGAGACAGGGGAATAGCTACGAGCAGTACTTC.

This chain links TRBV7-9 with TRBJ1-1; D remains unclear. Looked up from germline, CDR1 is SEHNR and CDR2 is FQNEAQ (reference sequence). Trimming cost V 0 bases and J 0 bases, with 8 bases left between them. This CDR3 has 15 residues. CDR3 loop: CASSLADTLNTEAFF. CDR3 coding DNA: TGTGCCAGCAGCTTAGCAGACACCTTGAACACTGAAGCTTTCTTT.

This chain joins TRBV30 and TRBJ1-1, with D maybe TRBD1 (5 bases). Germline V gene data show CDR1 as GTSNPN and CDR2 as SVGIG (reference sequence). This CDR3 is built from 17 residues. Between the trimmed V and J ends, which lost 3 bases and 1 base, there was a span of 21 bases. CDR3: CAWSGGGKRGRNTEAFF. The CDR3 DNA reads as TGTGCCTGGAGCGGGGGAGGCAAGCGAGGGCGGAACACTGAAGCTTTCTTT.

This clonotype was counted only a few times. This chain uses TRBV29-1 with TRBJ1-1, with D uncertain. Germline V gives CDR1 SQVTM, CDR2 ANQGSEA. The V end was cut by 7 bases, the J end by 3 bases, with 18 bases between. CDR3 length equals 14 residues. For the CDR3, the DNA is TGCAGCGCCCGCGGCGAACTGCCCCACACTGAAGCTTTCTTT. This translates into CSARGELPHTEAFF.

This clonotype was seen at least ten times. This chain uses TRBV5-1 with TRBJ2-3; 7 positions match TRBD1. Looked up from germline, CDR1 is SGHRS and CDR2 is YFSETQ. Unmatched junction bases numbered 6, after V lost 1 base and J lost 4 bases. The CDR3 has 15 residues. CDR3 amino acids: CASSLTDRVADTQYF. The CDR3 DNA is TGCGCCAGCAGCTTGACAGACAGGGTCGCAGATACGCAGTATTTT.

The V and J genes are TRBV29-1 and TRBJ2-7, with D tentatively TRBD1 (6 bases). Germline V CDR1 and CDR2: SQVTM, ANQGSEA. V lost 4 bases and J lost 4, with 11 bases in between. There are 12 residues in the CDR3. CDR3 nucleotides: TGCAGCGTTGTAGGGACACAGTACGAGCAGTACTTC. This translates into CSVVGTQYEQYF.

The V and J genes are TRBV2 and TRBJ2-1; the D gene is possibly TRBD2 (6 bases). The CDR3 has 14 amino acids. Germline CDR1 SNHLY, CDR2 FYNNEI. Trimming cost V 4 bases and J 8 bases, with 15 bases left between them. The CDR3 sequence: CASSAETRRDEQFF. CDR3 nucleotide sequence: TGTGCCAGCAGTGCTGAGACTAGGCGGGATGAGCAGTTCTTC.

In its sample, this clonotype was seen many times. The CDR3 DNA reads as TGTGCCAGCAGTTCCCCTACAAGCGGGAGCGGGGAGCTGTTTTTT. Encoded protein: CASSSPTSGSGELFF. The J gene is TRBJ2-2, the V gene TRBV7-6, with 8 bases lining up with TRBD2. The CDR3 covers 15 residues. With 6 bases clipped from V and 7 bases from J, the junction kept 10 bases outside the gene matches. Germline V gene lookup returns CDR1 SGHVS and CDR2 FNYEAQ.

This clonotype has a handful of counts. The chain couples TRBV5-1 to TRBJ2-1, with TRBD1 matching 11 bases. The CDR3 loop spans 13 amino acids. J was trimmed by 8 bases and V by 3 bases; bases with no gene match: 1. From germline, CDR1 is SGHRS and CDR2 YFSETQ. The CDR3 nucleotides read TGCGCCAGCAGCTGGGACAGGGGGGATGAGCAGTTCTTC. This sequence encodes CASSWDRGDEQFF.

The chain recombines TRBV10-1 with TRBJ2-3, with 10 bases aligning to TRBD2. This CDR3 region has 15 residues. The germline CDR1 and CDR2 sequences are WNHNN and SYGVQD (reference sequence). The V segment lost 6 bases and the J segment 6 bases; nucleotides outside the gene matches: 9. CDR3 sequence reads: CASSPTSGARDTQYF. The CDR3 nucleotides are TGCGCCAGCAGCCCCACTAGCGGGGCTCGGGATACGCAGTATTTT.

This clonotype was found a few times. This chain links TRBV10-1 with TRBJ1-1; D is ambiguous. Trimming removed 6 bases from V and 3 bases from J, with 11 bases in between. This CDR3 comprises 13 residues. In germline, CDR1 is WNHNN, CDR2 SYGVQD (reference sequence). The CDR3 region has the DNA TGCGCCAGCAGGGAGGGTCTGGACACTGAAGCTTTCTTT. Amino acids: CASREGLDTEAFF.

This clonotype was picked up a small number of times. The chain links TRBV7-9 to TRBJ2-1; 7 bases line up with TRBD1. V was clipped by 10 bases and J by 7 bases; unmatched bases: 10. Germline V gene sequence: CDR1 SEHNR, CDR2 FQNEAQ (reference sequence). This CDR3 contains 13 residues. The CDR3 bases are TGTGCCACGAAGACAGGGCTGGGGAATGAGCAGTTCTTC. It encodes CATKTGLGNEQFF.

The CDR3 reads CASSVRSEGEQYF. CDR3 in DNA: TGTGCCAGCAGTGTAAGGAGCGAAGGCGAGCAGTACTTC. V gene TRBV6-1 combines with J gene TRBJ2-7, with unresolved D. Trimming took off 4 bases at V and 6 bases at J, with 13 bases between the two ends. The CDR3 spans 13 residues. Germline CDR1 MNHNS, CDR2 SASEGT.

The chain couples TRBV19 to TRBJ1-1, with D possibly being TRBD1 (5 bases). The CDR3 totals 15 residues. Looked up from germline, CDR1 is LNHDA and CDR2 is SQIVND (reference sequence). The V end lost 5 bases, the J end lost 7 bases, and 20 bases lay between the germline ends. The CDR3 sequence is CASSAPAPEGNEAFF. The CDR3 DNA sequence: TGTGCCAGTAGTGCACCCGCCCCGGAGGGGAATGAAGCTTTCTTT.

A remark on this clonotype: This could be a read error, since a much larger clone is one nucleotide away. This chain uses TRBV6-1 with TRBJ1-5, with D hard to call. The V and J ends lost 7 bases and 3 bases respectively, with 13 bases between them. Germline-derived CDR1 and CDR2 are MNHNS and SASEGT. This CDR3 is 14 amino acids long. CDR3 amino acids: CASMREVDNQPQHF. The DNA for the CDR3 is TGTGCCAGCATGAGGGAGGTTGACAATCAGCCCCAGCATTTT.

There are a few counts of this clonotype. The CDR3 protein is CSAMGGNTGELFF. DNA of the CDR3: TGCAGTGCTATGGGGGGGAACACCGGGGAGCTGTTTTTT. The V gene is TRBV20-1, the J gene TRBJ2-2; a weak D match, TRBD2 (6 bases). The germline V gene has CDR1 DFQATT and CDR2 SNEGSKA (reference sequence). Trimming took off 4 bases at V and 1 base at J, with 7 bases between the two ends. CDR3 length: 13 amino acids.

V is TRBV10-3 and J is TRBJ2-7; D gene ambiguous. Germline V gene sequence: CDR1 ENHRY, CDR2 SYGVKD. This CDR3 comprises 13 residues. The V and J ends lost 3 bases and 2 bases respectively, with 8 bases between them. Here the CDR3 reads CAISDPPTYEQYF. The CDR3 DNA reads TGTGCCATCAGTGACCCACCTACCTACGAGCAGTACTTC.

This clonotype occurred a few times. The chain uses TRBV9 and TRBJ2-2; D possibly uses TRBD1 or TRBD2 (5 bases each). V was pared by 3 bases and J by 5 bases, with 8 bases between. Per germline, CDR1 SGDLS and CDR2 YYNGEE. This CDR3 region has 13 residues. In DNA, the CDR3 is TGTGCCAGCAGCGGCGAGGGGACCGGGGAGCTGTTTTTT. Its protein product is CASSGEGTGELFF.

The V and J genes are TRBV7-9 and TRBJ2-3; TRBD1 or TRBD2 may be the D gene (5 bases each). Germline CDR1 is SEHNR and CDR2 is FQNEAQ (reference sequence). Trimming removed 5 bases at V and 10 bases at J, with 16 bases between. The CDR3 loop spans 13 amino acids. This CDR3 reads CASSPMSRGAQYF. The CDR3 DNA sequence: TGTGCCAGCAGCCCCATGTCCCGGGGCGCGCAGTATTTT.

The gene calls are TRBV30 and TRBJ1-2, with 8 nucleotides matching TRBD1. The germline V gene has CDR1 GTSNPN and CDR2 SVGIG (reference sequence). V gave up 2 bases and J gave up 7 bases; unmatched junction bases: 9. The CDR3 covers 14 residues. The chain's CDR3 is CAWSPRQGIGGYTF. DNA for the CDR3: TGTGCCTGGAGTCCCCGACAGGGGATCGGTGGCTACACCTTC.

CDR3 protein: CASSPWDGRGEKLFF. In nucleotides, the CDR3 is TGTGCCAGCTCACCGTGGGACGGACGTGGGGAAAAACTGTTTTTT. V usage is TRBV18 and J usage is TRBJ1-4; possibly TRBD1 for D (5 bases). The CDR3 loop spans 15 amino acids. Germline V gene lookup returns CDR1 KGHSH and CDR2 LQKENI. The ends were cut back, 3 bases at V and 8 bases at J, with 16 bases in the middle.

Only a few counts were recorded for this clonotype. The V gene is TRBV3-1, the J gene TRBJ2-1; D call uncertain. Germline loops: CDR1 LGHDT, CDR2 YNNKEL (reference sequence). Trimming stripped 5 bases from V and 7 bases from J, with 6 bases between. This CDR3 is built from 11 residues. The CDR3 loop is CASSGRNEQFF. CDR3 bases: TGTGCCAGCAGCGGAAGAAATGAGCAGTTCTTC.